These 9 T cell receptor beta chains originate from one sample sequenced in a study of blood T cell repertoires in COVID-19. Data came from immunoSEQ multiplex PCR; TCRdb stores just in-frame clones and leaves some out. Among about 420,000 clones listed, roughly 90% were seen once. The sample consisted of peripheral blood. The receptor source for this set is a man between 18 and 29 years old with COVID-19, enrolled during active disease.

The chain is built from TRBV23-1 and TRBJ1-4; D ambiguous. TRBV23-1 is an ORF; its function is uncertain. The CDR3 is made up of 14 amino acids. The V end lost 5 bases, the J end lost 7 bases, and 14 bases lay between the germline ends. CDR3 in DNA: TGCGCCAGCAGTTTGTTAGGTCGGAGTGAAAAACTGTTTTTT. This sequence encodes CASSLLGRSEKLFF.

The chain is built from TRBV4-2 and TRBJ1-6; TRBD1 matches 8 bases. V trimming: 1 base; J trimming: 6 bases; junction bases outside the gene matches: 5. The CDR3 spans 16 residues. Germline assignment: CDR1 LGHNA and CDR2 YNFKEQ. The CDR3 bases are TGTGCCAGCAGCCAAGTGCGGACAGGGCTTAATTCACCCCTCCACTTT. It translates to CASSQVRTGLNSPLHF.

The chain combines TRBV18 with TRBJ2-5; D not resolved. The germline V and J ends were trimmed by 4 bases and 5 bases, with 8 bases remaining between them. Germline V gives CDR1 KGHSH, CDR2 LQKENI. This CDR3 comprises 12 residues. The CDR3 coding sequence is TGTGCCAGCTCACGACCGGAGGAGACCCAGTACTTC. Its translation: CASSRPEETQYF.

The rearrangement joins TRBV6-5 to TRBJ2-3; D unresolved. The CDR3 runs 14 residues. The V and J ends lost 11 bases and 0 bases respectively, with 15 bases between them. CDR1 and CDR2 (germline): MNHEY, SVGAGI. CDR3 in DNA: TGTGCCGCGAGCAGTGACTGGAGCACAGATACGCAGTATTTT. Translation: CAASSDWSTDTQYF.

V is TRBV27 and J is TRBJ2-1; weak D call: TRBD1 (5 bases). The germline V and J ends were trimmed by 4 bases and 6 bases, with 19 bases remaining between them. There are 16 residues in the CDR3. Germline V gene data show CDR1 as MNHEY and CDR2 as SMNVEV (reference sequence). The CDR3 is CASSYLRQRPSNEQFF. CDR3 DNA sequence: TGTGCCAGCAGTTACCTGAGACAGCGACCCTCCAATGAGCAGTTCTTC.

This chain connects TRBV5-8 to TRBJ1-1; D perhaps matches TRBD1 (5 bases). The V end was cut by 4 bases, the J end by 11 bases, with 12 bases between. CDR3 size: 11 residues. Germline values: CDR1 SGHTS, CDR2 YDEGEE. The CDR3 region is CASSIGTNAFF. The CDR3, as DNA: TGTGCCAGCAGCATAGGGACTAACGCTTTCTTT. The whole variable domain, filled in from reference TRBV5-8 and TRBJ1-1, reads EAGVTQSPTHLIKTRGQQATLRCSPISGHTSVYWYQQALGLGLQFLLWYDEGEERNRGNFPPRFSGRQFPNYSSELNVNALELEDSALYLCASSIGTNAFFGQGTRLTVV.

This clone has a single count. The CDR3 reads CATSDSPGREAFF. The CDR3 DNA reads as TGTGCCACCAGTGATTCCCCGGGAAGGGAAGCTTTCTTT. The rearrangement links TRBV24-1 to TRBJ1-1; no clear D gene. The CDR3 is 13 amino acids. Germline V gene data show CDR1 as KGHDR and CDR2 as SFDVKD. V was pared by 2 bases and J by 8 bases, with 11 bases between.

J is TRBJ2-3 and V is TRBV29-1; 10 bases align to TRBD2. The CDR3 has 14 residues. After removal of 7 bases from V and 4 bases from J, the junction contained 8 bases not matched to a gene. Germline assignment: CDR1 SQVTM and CDR2 ANQGSEA. The CDR3 loop is CSGSLAGAPDTQYF. The CDR3 nucleotides read TGCAGCGGCAGCCTAGCGGGGGCCCCAGATACGCAGTATTTT.

V is TRBV7-2 and J is TRBJ2-1, with a possible D match to TRBD1 (6 bases). This CDR3 spans 17 amino acids. Germline V CDR1 and CDR2: SGHTA, FQGNSA. With 5 bases removed from V and 0 bases from J, the gap between germline ends came to 17 bases. CDR3 in amino acids: CASSALQGPHSYNEQFF. The CDR3 nucleotides are TGTGCCAGCAGCGCACTACAGGGCCCCCACTCCTACAATGAGCAGTTCTTC.